The 4 T cell receptor beta chains presented below share a single source sample, sequenced in a study of long-term antiretroviral therapy in people with HIV. Investigators performed immunoSEQ version v3.0 at survey level. Libraries were prepared by immunoSEQ multiplex PCR; TCRdb keeps only in-frame clonotypes and omits some of them. The sample has 15,000 to 20,000 clones, roughly 80% seen once. This material consisted of unsorted PBMCs, taken 0.6 years after starting antiretroviral therapy. The receptors were gathered from a woman under 30 with HIV.

The count of this clone is one. This rearrangement joins TRBV30 to TRBJ2-7; 12 nucleotides match TRBD2. J gave up 6 bases and V 0 bases, and 21 bases lay outside the gene matches. CDR3 length equals 20 residues. In germline, CDR1 is GTSNPN, CDR2 SVGIG (reference sequence). The CDR3 sequence: CAWSVLRTSGIYPLKTEQYF. The CDR3, as DNA: TGTGCCTGGAGTGTACTCAGGACTAGCGGGATTTACCCCCTGAAGACCGAGCAGTACTTC.

The chain uses TRBV6-5 and TRBJ1-5; 8 bases map to TRBD1. Germline CDR1 MNHEY, CDR2 SVGAGI. CDR3 size: 13 residues. V lost 5 bases and J lost 4; bases outside the gene matches: 1. CDR3 residues: CASSDRGNQPQHF. CDR3 sequence (DNA): TGTGCCAGCAGTGACAGGGGAAATCAGCCCCAGCATTTT.

The rearrangement joins TRBV28 to TRBJ2-6, with D possibly TRBD2 on 6 matching bases. V was cut by 4 bases and J by 0 bases, with 22 bases left in between. From germline, CDR1 is MDHEN and CDR2 SYDVKM. There are 20 residues in the CDR3. The CDR3 loop reads CASSSIMYSGTSSGANVLTF. The CDR3 bases are TGTGCCAGCAGTTCAATCATGTATAGCGGCACAAGCTCTGGGGCCAACGTCCTGACTTTC.

This clone occurred once. The chain links TRBV28 to TRBJ2-1; 14 bases match TRBD2. Germline assignment: CDR1 MDHEN and CDR2 SYDVKM. This CDR3 is built from 17 residues. J lost 7 bases, V lost 5 bases, and 10 bases had no gene match. CDR3 in amino acids: CASSQDGLAGGGNEQFF. DNA of the CDR3: TGTGCCAGCAGTCAAGACGGACTAGCGGGAGGTGGGAATGAGCAGTTCTTC.